This T cell receptor (beta chain) was recorded in a study of human T cells and chemical hapten exposure. Overall study findings and caveats: Those TCRs sitting above 1 in 1000 frequency stayed the same with DPC sensitization.

Single cDNA molecules in the library carried unique molecular identifiers attached during preparation. MiXCR, run by TCRdb on the RACE reads, gives a single entry per CDR3 protein. In the table there are tens of thousands of distinct CDR3 sequences, roughly a tenth of which are singletons. Time point specified: pre-sensitization, week 0. This sample's treatment: therapeutic diphenylcyclopropenone sensitization with weekly scalp DPC. A remark on this clonotype: Its antigen is currently unknown.

The TCR sequence derives from a middle-aged woman with alopecia areata. Some clones in this sample may be carry-over from other donors' samples. Sequencing used whole blood, obtained in connection with sensitization to the hapten diphenylcyclopropenone (DPC).

CDR3 in DNA: TGTGCCAGCAGTGCATTAGGATTGAACACTGAAGCTTTCTTT. Translated, it gives CASSALGLNTEAFF. The chain carries TRBV6-1 and TRBJ1-1; D remains ambiguous. V lost 4 bases and J lost 0, with 9 bases in between. The CDR3 covers 14 residues. The germline V gene encodes CDR1 MNHNS and CDR2 SASEGT.